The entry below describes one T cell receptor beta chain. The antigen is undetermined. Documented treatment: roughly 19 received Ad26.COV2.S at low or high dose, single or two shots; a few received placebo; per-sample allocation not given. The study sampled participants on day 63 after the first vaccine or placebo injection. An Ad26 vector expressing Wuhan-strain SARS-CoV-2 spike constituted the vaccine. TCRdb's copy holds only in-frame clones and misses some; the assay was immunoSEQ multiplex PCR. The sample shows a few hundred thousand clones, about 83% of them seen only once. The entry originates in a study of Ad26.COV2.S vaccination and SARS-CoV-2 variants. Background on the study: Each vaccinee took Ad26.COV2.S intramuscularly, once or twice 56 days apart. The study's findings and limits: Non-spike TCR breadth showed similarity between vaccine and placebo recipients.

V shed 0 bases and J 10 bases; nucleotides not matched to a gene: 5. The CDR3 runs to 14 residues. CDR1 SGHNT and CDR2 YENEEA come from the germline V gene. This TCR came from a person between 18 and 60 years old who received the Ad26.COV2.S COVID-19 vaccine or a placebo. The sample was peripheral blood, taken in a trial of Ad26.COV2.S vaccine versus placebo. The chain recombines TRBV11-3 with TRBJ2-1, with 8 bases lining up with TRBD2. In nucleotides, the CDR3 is TGTGCCAGCAGCTTAGATGAGGCTAGCGGGGAGCAGTTCTTC. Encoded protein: CASSLDEASGEQFF.